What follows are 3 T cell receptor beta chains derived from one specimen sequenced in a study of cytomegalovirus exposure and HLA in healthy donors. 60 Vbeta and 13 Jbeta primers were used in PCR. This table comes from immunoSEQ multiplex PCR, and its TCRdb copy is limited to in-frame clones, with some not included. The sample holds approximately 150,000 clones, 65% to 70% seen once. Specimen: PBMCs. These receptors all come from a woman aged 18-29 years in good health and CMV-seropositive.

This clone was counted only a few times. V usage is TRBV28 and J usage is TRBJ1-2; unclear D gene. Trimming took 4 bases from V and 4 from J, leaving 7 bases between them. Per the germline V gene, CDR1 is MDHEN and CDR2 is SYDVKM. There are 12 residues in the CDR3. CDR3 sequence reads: CASSWSFYGYTF. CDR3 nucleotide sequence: TGTGCCAGCAGTTGGAGTTTCTATGGCTACACCTTC.

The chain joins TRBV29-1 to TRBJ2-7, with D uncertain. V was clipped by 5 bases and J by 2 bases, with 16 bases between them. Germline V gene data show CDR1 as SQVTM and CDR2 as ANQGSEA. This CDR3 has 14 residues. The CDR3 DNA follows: TGCAGCGTTCTTTTTGGGCAATATCCCTACGAGCAGTACTTC. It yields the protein CSVLFGQYPYEQYF.

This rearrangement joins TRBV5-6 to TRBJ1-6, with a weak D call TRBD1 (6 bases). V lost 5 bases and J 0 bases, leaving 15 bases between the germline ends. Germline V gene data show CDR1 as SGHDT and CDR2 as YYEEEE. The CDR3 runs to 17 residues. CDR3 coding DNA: TGTGCCAGCAGGACCTACAGGGATAGCTCCTATAATTCACCCCTCCACTTT. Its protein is CASRTYRDSSYNSPLHF.